Ten or more counts support the clone carrying this T cell receptor beta chain. Antigen: not known. This specimen belongs to a study of read filtering for tumor transcriptome and immune sequencing. Study-wide context: About 8 patients were R-ISS I, roughly 15 were R-ISS II, about seven were R-ISS III. TCR-mapped reads were about 3.5 to 11 million with IR-seq versus about 85 to 1,300 with RNA-seq.

Germline V CDR1 and CDR2: MNHNS, SASEGT. After removal of 4 bases from V and 7 bases from J, the junction contained 8 bases not matched to a gene. The CDR3 contains 15 residues. Study conclusions and caveats: RNA-seq captured clonotypes less deeply and reliably than IR-seq.

The library was built from around 380 ng RNA with molecular barcoded adaptors for alpha/delta and beta/gamma chains. In TCRdb, the reads were re-called with MiXCR into one record per CDR3 protein. This table holds more than 45,000 distinct CDR3 sequences, 9% to 15% found once. The clonotype comes from a donor over 35 with multiple myeloma. Specimen: a population of CD138-negative cells sorted from bone marrow. This rearrangement joins TRBV6-1 to TRBJ2-1; 9 nucleotides agree with TRBD2. CDR3: CASSVTSGGFNEQFF. As DNA, the CDR3 is TGTGCCAGCAGTGTAACGAGCGGGGGGTTTAATGAGCAGTTCTTC.